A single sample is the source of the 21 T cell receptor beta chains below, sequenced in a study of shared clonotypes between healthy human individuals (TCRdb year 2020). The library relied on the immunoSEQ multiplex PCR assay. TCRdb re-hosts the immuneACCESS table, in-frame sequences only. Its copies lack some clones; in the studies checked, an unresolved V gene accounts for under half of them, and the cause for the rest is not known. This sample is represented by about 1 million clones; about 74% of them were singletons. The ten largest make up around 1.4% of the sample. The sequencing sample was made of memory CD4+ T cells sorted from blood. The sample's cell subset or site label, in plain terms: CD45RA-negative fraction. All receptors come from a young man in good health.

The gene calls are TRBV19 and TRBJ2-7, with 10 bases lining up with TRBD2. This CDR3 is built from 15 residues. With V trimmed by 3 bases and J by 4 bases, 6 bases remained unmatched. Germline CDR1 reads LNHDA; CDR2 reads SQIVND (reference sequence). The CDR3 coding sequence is TGTGCCAGTAGTATCGGAGCGGGAGGGTTATACGAGCAGTACTTC. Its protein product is CASSIGAGGLYEQYF.

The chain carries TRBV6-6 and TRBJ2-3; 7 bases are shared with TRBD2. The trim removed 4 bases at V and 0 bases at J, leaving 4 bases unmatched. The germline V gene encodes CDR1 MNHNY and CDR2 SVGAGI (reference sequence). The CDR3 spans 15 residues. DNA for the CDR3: TGTGCCAGCAGTTGGGCGGGAGCTAGCACAGATACGCAGTATTTT. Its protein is CASSWAGASTDTQYF.

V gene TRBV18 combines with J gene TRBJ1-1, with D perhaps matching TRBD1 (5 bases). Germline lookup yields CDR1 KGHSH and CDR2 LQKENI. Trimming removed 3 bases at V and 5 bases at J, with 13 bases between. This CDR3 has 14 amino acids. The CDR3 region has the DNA TGTGCCAGCTCACCGACGGGGCCCAGAACTGAAGCTTTCTTT. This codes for CASSPTGPRTEAFF. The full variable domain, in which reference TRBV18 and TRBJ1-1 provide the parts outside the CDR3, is NAGVMQNPRHLVRRRGQEARLRCSPMKGHSHVYWYRQLPEEGLKFMVYLQKENIIDESGMPKERFSAEFPKEGPSILRIQQVVRGDSAAYFCASSPTGPRTEAFFGQGTRLTVV.

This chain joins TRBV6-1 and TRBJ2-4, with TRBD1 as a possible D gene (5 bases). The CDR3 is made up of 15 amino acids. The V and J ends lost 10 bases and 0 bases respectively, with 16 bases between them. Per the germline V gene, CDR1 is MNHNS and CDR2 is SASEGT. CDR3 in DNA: TGTGCCATTCCAACAGGTTTTCTAGCCAAAAACATTCAGTACTTC. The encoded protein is CAIPTGFLAKNIQYF.

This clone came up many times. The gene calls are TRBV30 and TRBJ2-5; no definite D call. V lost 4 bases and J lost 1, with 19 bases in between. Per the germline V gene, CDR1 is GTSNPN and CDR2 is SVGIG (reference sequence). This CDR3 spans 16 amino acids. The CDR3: CAWKLFGLSSQETQYF. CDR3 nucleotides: TGTGCCTGGAAACTCTTCGGGCTGAGCAGCCAAGAGACCCAGTACTTC.

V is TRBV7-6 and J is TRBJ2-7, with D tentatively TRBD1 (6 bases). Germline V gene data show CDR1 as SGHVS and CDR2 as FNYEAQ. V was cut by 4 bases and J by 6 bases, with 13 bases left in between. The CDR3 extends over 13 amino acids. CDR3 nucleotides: TGTGCCAGCAGCTACGTACAGGGAAGCGAGCAGTACTTC. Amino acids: CASSYVQGSEQYF.

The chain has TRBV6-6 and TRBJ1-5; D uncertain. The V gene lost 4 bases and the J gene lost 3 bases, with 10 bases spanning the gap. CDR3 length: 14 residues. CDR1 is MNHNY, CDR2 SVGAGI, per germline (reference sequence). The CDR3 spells CASSLGHHNQPQHF. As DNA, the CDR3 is TGTGCCAGCAGTTTGGGTCACCACAATCAGCCCCAGCATTTT.

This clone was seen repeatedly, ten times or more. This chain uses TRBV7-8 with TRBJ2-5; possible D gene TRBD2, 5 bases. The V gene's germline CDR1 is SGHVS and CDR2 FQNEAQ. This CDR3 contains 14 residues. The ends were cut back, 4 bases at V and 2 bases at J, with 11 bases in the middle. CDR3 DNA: TGTGCCAGCAGCTCCACTCCGGGACAAGAGACCCAGTACTTC. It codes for CASSSTPGQETQYF.

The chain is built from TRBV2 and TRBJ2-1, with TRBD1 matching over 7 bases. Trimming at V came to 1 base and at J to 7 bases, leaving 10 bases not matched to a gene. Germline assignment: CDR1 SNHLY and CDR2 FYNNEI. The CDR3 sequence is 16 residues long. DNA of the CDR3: TGTGCCAGCAGTGAAGTCACTACAGGGGCGAAAAATGAGCAGTTCTTC. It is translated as CASSEVTTGAKNEQFF.

The CDR3 nucleotides read TGTGCCAGCAGTGATACGGGACAGGTGGCTGAAGCTTTCTTT. It encodes CASSDTGQVAEAFF. V gene TRBV25-1 combines with J gene TRBJ1-1; 8 positions agree with TRBD1. With 3 bases clipped from V and 6 bases from J, the junction kept 6 bases outside the gene matches. The length of the CDR3 is 14 residues. Germline assignment: CDR1 MGHDK and CDR2 SYGVNS.

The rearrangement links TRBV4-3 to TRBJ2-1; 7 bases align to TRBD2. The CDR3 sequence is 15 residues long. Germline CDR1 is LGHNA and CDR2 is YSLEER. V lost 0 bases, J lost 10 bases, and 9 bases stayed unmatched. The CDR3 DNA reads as TGCGCCAGCAGCCAAGAATGGGGCGGGGGAGAGGAGCAGTTCTTC. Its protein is CASSQEWGGGEEQFF.

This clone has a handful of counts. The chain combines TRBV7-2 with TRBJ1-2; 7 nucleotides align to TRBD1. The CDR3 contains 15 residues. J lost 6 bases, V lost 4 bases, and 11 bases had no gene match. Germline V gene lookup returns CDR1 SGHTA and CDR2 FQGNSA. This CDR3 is CASSSRGEGANGYTF. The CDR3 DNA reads TGTGCCAGCAGCTCGAGGGGTGAGGGGGCGAATGGCTACACCTTC.

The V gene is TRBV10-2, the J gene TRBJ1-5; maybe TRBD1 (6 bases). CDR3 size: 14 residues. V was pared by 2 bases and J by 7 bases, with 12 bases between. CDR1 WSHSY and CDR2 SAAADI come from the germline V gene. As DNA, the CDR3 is TGCGCCAGCAGTGAGCAGGGGACGGGACAGCCCCAGCATTTT. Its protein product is CASSEQGTGQPQHF.

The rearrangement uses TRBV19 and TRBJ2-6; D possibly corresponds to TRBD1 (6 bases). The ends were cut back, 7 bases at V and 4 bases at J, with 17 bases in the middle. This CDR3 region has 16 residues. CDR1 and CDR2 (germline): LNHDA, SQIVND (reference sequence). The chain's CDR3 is CASISDSLWGANVLTF. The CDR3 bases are TGTGCCAGTATCTCGGACAGCCTGTGGGGGGCCAACGTCCTGACTTTC.

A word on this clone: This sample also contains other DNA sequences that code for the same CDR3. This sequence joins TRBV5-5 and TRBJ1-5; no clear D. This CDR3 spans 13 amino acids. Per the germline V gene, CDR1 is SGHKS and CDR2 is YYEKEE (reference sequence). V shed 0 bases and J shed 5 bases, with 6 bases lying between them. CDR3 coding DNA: TGTGCCAGCAGCTTGGCTGAGGATCAGCCCCAGCATTTT. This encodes CASSLAEDQPQHF.

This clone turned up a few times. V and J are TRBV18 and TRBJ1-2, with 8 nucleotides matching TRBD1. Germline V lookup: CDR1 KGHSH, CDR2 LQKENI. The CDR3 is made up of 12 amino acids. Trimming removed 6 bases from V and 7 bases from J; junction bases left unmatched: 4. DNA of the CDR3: TGTGCCAGCTCGCCGGACAGGGCTGGCTACACCTTC. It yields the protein CASSPDRAGYTF.

CDR3 sequence: CASSLVGRGQETQYF. DNA for the CDR3: TGTGCCAGCAGCTTAGTAGGGAGGGGACAAGAGACCCAGTACTTC. The chain employs TRBV7-2 and TRBJ2-5, with 7 nucleotides matching TRBD2. CDR1 is SGHTA and CDR2 is FQGNSA in the germline V gene. V trimming: 1 base; J trimming: 2 bases; junction bases outside the gene matches: 4. This CDR3 has 15 amino acids.

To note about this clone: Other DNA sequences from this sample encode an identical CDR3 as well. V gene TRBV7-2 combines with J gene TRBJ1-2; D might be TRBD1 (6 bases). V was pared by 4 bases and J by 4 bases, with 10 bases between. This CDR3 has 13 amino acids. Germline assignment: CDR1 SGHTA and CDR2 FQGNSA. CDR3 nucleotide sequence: TGTGCCAGCAGCTCCACAGGGAGCTATGGCTACACCTTC. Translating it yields CASSSTGSYGYTF.

CDR3 nucleotide sequence: TGTGCCAGCAAGGGCGGGAGAGGCTACGAGCAGTACTTC. Protein: CASKGGRGYEQYF. V gene TRBV11-2 combines with J gene TRBJ2-7, with TRBD2 matching 7 bases. The V gene's germline CDR1 is SGHAT and CDR2 FQNNGV. The CDR3 covers 13 residues. Trimming took 7 bases from V and 3 from J; bases not matched to a gene: 6.

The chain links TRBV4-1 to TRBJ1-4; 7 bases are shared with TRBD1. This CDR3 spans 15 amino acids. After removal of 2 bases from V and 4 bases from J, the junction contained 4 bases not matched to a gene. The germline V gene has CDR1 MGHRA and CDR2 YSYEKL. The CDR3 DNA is TGCGCCAGCAGCCAACAGGGGGAGATTAATGAAAAACTGTTTTTT. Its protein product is CASSQQGEINEKLFF.

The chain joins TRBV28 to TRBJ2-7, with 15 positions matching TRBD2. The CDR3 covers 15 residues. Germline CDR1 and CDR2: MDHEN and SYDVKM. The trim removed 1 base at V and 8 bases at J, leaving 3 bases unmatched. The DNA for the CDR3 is TGTGCCAGCAGTTTATCGGGGACTAGCGGGAGGCAGCAGTACTTC. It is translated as CASSLSGTSGRQQYF.